The 23 T cell receptor beta chains in this list originate from one sample, sequenced in a study of T cells after yellow fever vaccination. Via MiXCR, TCRdb re-called the 5' RACE reads, giving one row per CDR3 protein. The sample yields approximately 600,000 distinct CDR3 sequences, 10% to 15% seen once. The sequencing here drew on PBMCs, taken on the day of the yellow fever booster vaccination. The receptors stem from a man aged 30 to 45 who received the YFV17D yellow fever vaccine.

This clonotype occurred many times. V gene TRBV28 combines with J gene TRBJ2-3, with D perhaps TRBD2 (5 bases). The V end was cut by 3 bases, the J end by 6 bases, with 10 bases between. From germline, CDR1 is MDHEN and CDR2 SYDVKM. This CDR3 has 13 residues. CDR3 sequence: CASSLPGMDTQYF. For the CDR3, the DNA is TGTGCCAGCAGTTTGCCGGGGATGGATACGCAGTATTTT. Together with reference TRBV28 and TRBJ2-3, the CDR3 gives the full variable domain: DVKVTQSSRYLVKRTGEKVFLECVQDMDHENMFWYRQDPGLGLRLIYFSYDVKMKEKGDIPEGYSVSREKKERFSLILESASTNQTSMYLCASSLPGMDTQYFGPGTRLTVL.

This chain uses TRBV6-1 with TRBJ2-7; no reliable D call. V was pared by 6 bases and J by 3 bases, with 18 bases between. This CDR3 spans 15 amino acids. Germline values: CDR1 MNHNS, CDR2 SASEGT. For the CDR3, the DNA is TGTGCCAGCAGCCAAGAGGCTCACCCTTTCTACGAGCAGTACTTC. It is translated as CASSQEAHPFYEQYF.

The chain carries TRBV4-2 and TRBJ2-7, with 8 nucleotides matching TRBD2. The CDR3 length is 15 residues. The trim removed 0 bases at V and 3 bases at J, leaving 4 bases unmatched. CDR1 and CDR2 from the germline V gene are LGHNA and YNFKEQ. The CDR3 DNA follows: TGTGCCAGCAGCCAAGATTCTAGCGGGTACTACGAGCAGTACTTC. Protein sequence: CASSQDSSGYYEQYF.

This sequence joins TRBV6-2 or TRBV6-3 and TRBJ2-5; 13 positions agree with TRBD2. Germline assignment: CDR1 MNHEY and CDR2 SVGEGT. The CDR3 length is 14 residues. J gave up 4 bases and V 6 bases, and 2 bases lay outside the gene matches. The chain's CDR3 is CASRTSGRTETQYF. DNA of the CDR3: TGTGCCAGCAGGACTAGCGGGAGGACAGAGACCCAGTACTTC.

The chain joins TRBV20-1 to TRBJ1-5; no reliable D call. The ends were cut back, 1 base at V and 3 bases at J, with 13 bases in the middle. The CDR3 spans 15 residues. Germline loops: CDR1 DFQATT, CDR2 SNEGSKA (reference sequence). CDR3 coding DNA: TGCAGTGCTAGAGCGGCCAGCATGCCCAATCAGCCCCAGCATTTT. Amino acid sequence: CSARAASMPNQPQHF.

The rearrangement links TRBV12-3 or TRBV12-4 to TRBJ2-6, with D perhaps matching TRBD1 or TRBD2 (5 bases each). This CDR3 contains 20 residues. V dropped 4 bases and J dropped 0 bases, with 22 bases sitting between them. The CDR3 coding sequence is TGTGCCAGCAGTTCGTATTGGGGGAGTGACAGAAGCTCTGGGGCCAACGTCCTGACTTTC. It specifies CASSSYWGSDRSSGANVLTF.

This rearrangement joins TRBV29-1 to TRBJ2-5; D unresolved. Trimming left V 4 bases short and J 3 bases short, with 15 bases between. The germline CDR1 and CDR2 sequences are SQVTM and ANQGSEA. The CDR3 is 14 amino acids. The CDR3 bases are TGCAGCGTTGTGGGTGGGTTCGTTGAAGAGACCCAGTACTTC. This encodes CSVVGGFVEETQYF.

This clonotype has a handful of counts. The V gene is TRBV7-9, the J gene TRBJ1-6; no clear D gene. Trimming stripped 1 base from V and 10 bases from J, with 11 bases between. The germline V gene has CDR1 SEHNR and CDR2 FQNEAQ (reference sequence). This CDR3 contains 14 residues. The CDR3 DNA sequence: TGTGCCAGCAGCTTAGGGCAGTGGCACTCACCCCTCCACTTT. Its translation is CASSLGQWHSPLHF.

This clonotype was seen a few times. The junction departs from the called germline gene at one end, perhaps through a read error. The CDR3 nucleotides read TGTGCTAGCAGCTTAGGAGAGCAGGGGAACAATGAGCAGTTCTTC. Its translation is CASSLGEQGNNEQFF. V usage is TRBV7-7 and J usage is TRBJ2-1, with D possibly TRBD1 on 6 matching bases. The CDR3 spans 15 residues. Germline assignment: CDR1 SSHAT and CDR2 FNYEAQ (reference sequence).

This clonotype has just a few counts. The chain links TRBV27 to TRBJ2-1; 8 bases are a match to TRBD2. V lost 7 bases, J lost 7 bases, and 12 bases stayed unmatched. Germline V lookup: CDR1 MNHEY, CDR2 SMNVEV (reference sequence). The CDR3 loop spans 15 amino acids. This CDR3 reads CASNTGLAGGNEQFF. The CDR3 nucleotides are TGTGCCAGCAATACAGGACTAGCCGGGGGGAATGAGCAGTTCTTC.

The chain carries TRBV11-2 and TRBJ2-7; 11 bases match TRBD2. With 5 bases clipped from V and 3 bases from J, the junction kept 6 bases outside the gene matches. Germline V gene sequence: CDR1 SGHAT, CDR2 FQNNGV. The CDR3 covers 15 residues. The CDR3 region is CASSPPTSGIYEQYF. The CDR3, as DNA: TGTGCCAGCAGCCCACCGACTAGCGGGATCTACGAGCAGTACTTC.

The rearrangement joins TRBV25-1 to TRBJ2-3; D is undetermined. Trimming left V 0 bases short and J 5 bases short, with 12 bases between. This CDR3 has 15 residues. CDR1 is MGHDK, CDR2 SYGVNS, per germline. CDR3 amino acids: CASSEYSGEGDTQYF. In nucleotides, the CDR3 is TGTGCCAGCAGTGAATATTCTGGGGAAGGAGATACGCAGTATTTT.

This clonotype occurred a few times. This sequence joins TRBV10-1 and TRBJ2-5, with 7 bases fitting TRBD1. There are 15 residues in the CDR3. CDR1 is WNHNN and CDR2 is SYGVQD in the germline V gene (reference sequence). V was clipped by 0 bases and J by 3 bases; unmatched bases: 4. DNA of the CDR3: TGCGCCAGCAGTGAGTCGACAGGGCACGAAGAGACCCAGTACTTC. Its protein is CASSESTGHEETQYF.

At least ten counts were recorded for this clonotype. This chain links TRBV9 with TRBJ1-3, with D unresolved. Trimming removed 0 bases from V and 1 base from J, with 5 bases in between. Germline CDR1 SGDLS, CDR2 YYNGEE. This CDR3 region has 14 residues. This chain's CDR3 is CASSVEASGNTIYF. The DNA of the CDR3 is TGTGCCAGCAGCGTAGAAGCGTCTGGAAACACCATATATTTT.

V and J are TRBV9 and TRBJ2-7, with D perhaps given as TRBD1 or TRBD2 (5 bases each). Germline V lookup: CDR1 SGDLS, CDR2 YYNGEE. The CDR3 has 14 amino acids. With 3 bases removed from V and 5 bases from J, the gap between germline ends came to 15 bases. The CDR3, as DNA: TGTGCCAGCAGCGGAGGGGCAGGGCCCCACGAGCAGTACTTC. Amino acid sequence: CASSGGAGPHEQYF.

A few counts support this clonotype. V and J are TRBV10-1 and TRBJ2-1; D ambiguous. The CDR3 length is 17 residues. Germline CDR1 WNHNN, CDR2 SYGVQD (reference sequence). Trimming took 1 base from V and 0 from J, leaving 13 bases between them. The CDR3 loop is CASSEFRLRSSYNEQFF. As DNA, the CDR3 is TGCGCCAGCAGTGAGTTTAGGCTCAGGAGCTCCTACAATGAGCAGTTCTTC.

The V gene is TRBV27, the J gene TRBJ1-6; D uncertain. Per germline, CDR1 MNHEY and CDR2 SMNVEV (reference sequence). The CDR3 contains 13 residues. Trimming stripped 0 bases from V and 7 bases from J, with 4 bases between. CDR3 amino acids: CASSLSRNSPLHF. The DNA for the CDR3 is TGTGCCAGCAGTTTATCCAGGAATTCACCCCTCCACTTT.

The chain couples TRBV9 to TRBJ2-1; no firm D call. This CDR3 contains 16 residues. V lost 0 bases and J lost 4, with 14 bases in between. Germline loops: CDR1 SGDLS, CDR2 YYNGEE. This chain's CDR3 is CASSVARVAPYNEQFF. In nucleotides, the CDR3 is TGTGCCAGCAGCGTAGCTCGTGTGGCGCCATACAATGAGCAGTTCTTC.

This clonotype was seen a handful of times. A read error may account for a junction end that differs from germline. The CDR3 here is CATSPTRDSALDYEQYF. CDR3 sequence (DNA): TGTGCCACCAGCCCTACCCGAGACAGCGCTCTTGACTACGAGCAGTACTTC. This sequence joins TRBV7-9 and TRBJ2-7; tentative D call: TRBD1 (5 bases). Germline CDR1 and CDR2: SEHNR and FQNEAQ (reference sequence). This CDR3 is 17 amino acids long.

The genes are TRBV20-1 and TRBJ2-1; 7 nucleotides align to TRBD1. Per germline, CDR1 DFQATT and CDR2 SNEGSKA (reference sequence). There are 16 residues in the CDR3. Trimming removed 3 bases from V and 2 bases from J; junction bases left unmatched: 10. The CDR3, as DNA: TGCAGTGCTAGGCCATCGACAGGGCTAACCTACAATGAGCAGTTCTTC. Amino acids: CSARPSTGLTYNEQFF.

This clonotype was detected a few times. V and J are TRBV10-3 and TRBJ1-5, with 7 bases aligning to TRBD1. From germline, CDR1 is ENHRY and CDR2 SYGVKD. This CDR3 comprises 14 residues. V was clipped by 4 bases and J by 5 bases; unmatched bases: 5. The CDR3: CAISGDSTYQPQHF. In DNA form, the CDR3 reads TGTGCCATCAGTGGGGACAGCACATATCAGCCCCAGCATTTT.

The rearrangement links TRBV3-1 to TRBJ2-7, with D hard to call. V lost 3 bases to trimming and J lost 2 bases, with 5 bases between them. Per the germline V gene, CDR1 is LGHDT and CDR2 is YNNKEL (reference sequence). The CDR3 sequence is 12 residues long. The CDR3 coding sequence is TGTGCCAGCAGCCAGTCACCCTACGAGCAGTACTTC. It yields the protein CASSQSPYEQYF.

This clonotype was counted once. This chain uses TRBV29-1 with TRBJ2-1; D may correspond to TRBD1 or TRBD2 (6 bases each). Germline V gives CDR1 SQVTM, CDR2 ANQGSEA. The CDR3 is 14 amino acids. The CDR3 loop reads CTIGGGSSYNEQFF. The CDR3 coding sequence is TGCACCATTGGAGGGGGGAGCTCCTACAATGAGCAGTTCTTC.